This TCR beta chain is from a study of shared clonotypes between healthy human individuals. Of note for this clone: The sample has other DNA sequences that encode this CDR3 too.

V was clipped by 2 bases and J by 1 base, with 6 bases between them. The germline V gene has CDR1 SGHTA and CDR2 FQGNSA. There are 15 residues in the CDR3. Repertoires were generated with immunoSEQ multiplex PCR, while TCRdb's copy carries only in-frame clones and drops some. The sample has more than 2,000,000 clones; approximately 95% are singletons. Sequencing input: naive CD4+ T cells from PBMCs. Subset denoted: CD45RA+ positively selected. This chain links TRBV7-2 with TRBJ2-6; no clear D. The TCR comes from a young man in good health. Some clones in this sample may be carry-over from other donors' samples. In nucleotides, the CDR3 is TGTGCCAGCAGCTTAAGGCAATCTGGGGCCAACGTCCTGACTTTC. Translated: CASSLRQSGANVLTF.